This TCR beta chain stems from a study of blood T cell repertoires in COVID-19 (dated by TCRdb to about 2020). Concerning the study at large: Samples from collaborators originated in the United States, Italy and Spain and spanned both the acute and convalescent phases of COVID-19. The prospective study material was composed of cDNA or gDNA derived from T cells, B-cell-depleted T cells, or PBMCs. The dataset comprised deeply sampled blood TCRbeta repertoires from subjects exposed to, actively infected with, or recovered from COVID-19. The repertoires were made available in a free public database intended to serve as a resource for research on the immune response to SARS-CoV-2. Samples were obtained from the ongoing ImmuneRACE study (first 160 participants) and from over a thousand subjects provided by 6 global collaborators. Nearly every sample came with metadata listing a de-identified subject ID, COVID-19 status, age in years and sex. Where HLA class I and class II types were available, the types were taken from metadata supplied by the sample provider, not from assay-based typing. Overall study outcomes, separate from this receptor: The amount of clinical and demographic metadata varied by source and participant and was provided uncurated.

Turning to this clone: The target of this receptor is not known. Per-base qualities were not stored, and no clone one base away is much larger.

TCRbeta CDR3 regions were amplified from genomic DNA by means of the immunoSEQ Assay, a bias-controlled multiplex PCR. The authors' analysis ran thus. The number of nucleated cells in each sample was estimated from the amplification of reference gene primers within the assay. To quantify the absolute abundance of each unique TCRbeta CDR3 rearrangement, sequence reads were collapsed and filtered. Productive Simpson clonality was computed per sample as the square root of Simpson's diversity index over productive rearrangements. The clones in this table, taken by TCRdb from immuneACCESS, are in-frame only. Not every clone is retained; where verified, under half of the shortfall comes from an unresolved V gene, and the cause of the rest is unknown. That table is the source of V, J and clone size, and D and trimming were worked out from the DNA. This sample comprises about 160,000 clones, around 74% of them detected only once. Of the sample, around 2.8% falls within the top ten clones.

The germline V gene yields SQVTM for CDR1 and ANQGSEA for CDR2. The CDR3, cysteine through phenylalanine, is 13 amino acids long. CDR3 DNA is the only sequence kept; it has 39 bases, read in frame from the first base. V is shortened by 3 bases, J by 1 base, and the region joining them spans 9 bases. The collaborating institutions used their own protocols to collect whole blood in K2EDTA tubes. For TCRbeta analysis, collaborators shipped samples as frozen whole blood, isolated PBMCs, or DNA extracted from either of those sample types. This TCR derives from a man between 65 and 85 years old with acute or convalescent COVID-19. Sequencing was carried out using peripheral blood. This chain joins TRBV29-1 to TRBJ1-1; too little of a D gene remains to name it. CDR3 protein: CSVEPAGNTEAFF. The DNA reads as follows: TGCAGCGTTGAGCCCGCCGGGAACACTGAAGCTTTCTTT.